The clone carrying this T cell receptor (beta chain) was seen repeatedly, ten times or more. Its antigen is currently unknown. The use of genomic DNA as template underpinned the TCR beta VDJ and CDR3 profiling. TCRdb re-called the reads through MiXCR, storing one row per CDR3 protein. Of around 250,000 distinct CDR3 sequences in the sample, 70% to 85% were seen once. This CDR3 has 20 amino acids. V dropped 3 bases and J dropped 0; count of bases not matched to a gene: 17. The germline V gene encodes CDR1 SGHVS and CDR2 FQNEAQ. Whoever was chosen for sequencing had shown CD8+CD57+ cell expansion by flow cytometry. Severe acquired aplastic anemia was the diagnosis recorded for all patients. The sample is drawn from a study of CD8+CD57+ T cells in acquired aplastic anemia. Across the study: Sorted CD4+ and CD8+ cells gave a mean 3.2 ug DNA, range 0.2 to 27.4 ug. Broader study findings: There were twenty-nine CD8+ CDR3 sequences that occurred in both patients and controls.

The chain has TRBV7-8 and TRBJ1-5; 7 bases align to TRBD1. Sample: sorted CD4+, CD8+, or CD8+CD57+ T cells (not recorded which) from PBMCs. This TCR was recovered from a human donor with aplastic anemia. CDR3 DNA: TGTGCCAGCAGCTTTCGATTCGGGCCAGCACAGGGGTATAGCAATCAGCCCCAGCATTTT. It translates to CASSFRFGPAQGYSNQPQHF.